This TCR beta chain comes out of a study of early T cells in non-severe SARS-CoV-2 infection. CDR1 KGHSH and CDR2 LQKENI come from the germline V gene. Between the trimmed V and J ends, which lost 3 bases and 4 bases, there was a span of 15 bases. This CDR3 comprises 16 residues. MiXCR was run by TCRdb on the 5' RACE reads, yielding one entry per CDR3 protein. The table lists 20,000 to 30,000 distinct CDR3 sequences, approximately 4% of them singletons. The TCR originated in an adult who was a healthcare worker with PCR-confirmed SARS-CoV-2 infection or an uninfected control (not recorded which). The gene calls are TRBV18 and TRBJ2-2; D is perhaps TRBD1 or TRBD2 (5 bases each). The sample was whole blood. The CDR3 loop is CASSPPYSGRTGELFF. The CDR3 coding sequence is TGTGCCAGCTCACCGCCATATTCGGGACGCACCGGGGAGCTGTTTTTT.